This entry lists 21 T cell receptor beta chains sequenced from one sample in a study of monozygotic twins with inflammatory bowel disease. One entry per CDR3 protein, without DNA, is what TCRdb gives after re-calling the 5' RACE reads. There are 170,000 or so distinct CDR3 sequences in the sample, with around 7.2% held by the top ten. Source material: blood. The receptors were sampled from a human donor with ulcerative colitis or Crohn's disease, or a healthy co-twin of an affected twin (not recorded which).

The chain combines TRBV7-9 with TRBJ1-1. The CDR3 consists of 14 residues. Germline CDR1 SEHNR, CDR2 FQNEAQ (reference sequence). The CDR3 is CASSLGRGVTEAFF.

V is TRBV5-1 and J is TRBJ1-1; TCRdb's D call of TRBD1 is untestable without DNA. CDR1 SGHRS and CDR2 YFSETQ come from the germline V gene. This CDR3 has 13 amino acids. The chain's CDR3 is CASRTRGNTEAFF.

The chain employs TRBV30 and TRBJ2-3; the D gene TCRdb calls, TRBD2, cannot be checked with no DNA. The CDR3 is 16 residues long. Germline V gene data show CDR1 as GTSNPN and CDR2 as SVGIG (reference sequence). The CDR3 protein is CAWSPRKVAGTDTQYF.

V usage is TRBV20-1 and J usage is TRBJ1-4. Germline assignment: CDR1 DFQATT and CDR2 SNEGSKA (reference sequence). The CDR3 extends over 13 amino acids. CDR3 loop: CSARDRPTEKLFF.

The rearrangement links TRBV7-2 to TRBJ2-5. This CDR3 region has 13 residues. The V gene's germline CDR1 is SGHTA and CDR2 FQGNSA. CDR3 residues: CAPELAGVETQYF.

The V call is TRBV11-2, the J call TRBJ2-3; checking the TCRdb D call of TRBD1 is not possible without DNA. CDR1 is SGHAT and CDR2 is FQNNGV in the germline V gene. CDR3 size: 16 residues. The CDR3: CASSARGGTSTDTQYF.

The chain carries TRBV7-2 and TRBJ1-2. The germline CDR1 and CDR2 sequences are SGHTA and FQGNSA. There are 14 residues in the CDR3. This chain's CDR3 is CASSLDRLGYGYTF. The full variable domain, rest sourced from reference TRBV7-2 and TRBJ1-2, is GAGVSQSPSNKVTEKGKDVELRCDPISGHTALYWYRQSLGQGLEFLIYFQGNSAPDKSGLPSDRFSAERTGGSVSTLTIQRTQQEDSAVYLCASSLDRLGYGYTFGSGTRLTVV.

The CDR3 loop reads CASIPNRAYEQYF. The chain couples TRBV12-3 or TRBV12-4 to TRBJ2-7; TCRdb names TRBD1, which stays unverified in the absence of DNA. This CDR3 comprises 13 residues.

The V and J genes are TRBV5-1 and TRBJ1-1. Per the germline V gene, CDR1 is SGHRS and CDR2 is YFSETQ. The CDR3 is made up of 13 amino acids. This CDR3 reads CASSLEGTTEAFF.

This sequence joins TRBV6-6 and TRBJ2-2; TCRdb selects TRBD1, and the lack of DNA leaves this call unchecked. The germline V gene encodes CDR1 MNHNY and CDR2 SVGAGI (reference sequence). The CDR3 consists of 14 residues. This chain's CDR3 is CASSYIQGPGELFF.

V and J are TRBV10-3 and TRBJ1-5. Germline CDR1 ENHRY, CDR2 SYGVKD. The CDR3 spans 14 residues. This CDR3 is CAISESTDHQPQHF.

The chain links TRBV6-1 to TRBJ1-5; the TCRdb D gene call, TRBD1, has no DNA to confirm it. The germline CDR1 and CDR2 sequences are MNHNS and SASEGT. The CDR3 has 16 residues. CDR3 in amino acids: CASSNRTDRRNQPQHF.

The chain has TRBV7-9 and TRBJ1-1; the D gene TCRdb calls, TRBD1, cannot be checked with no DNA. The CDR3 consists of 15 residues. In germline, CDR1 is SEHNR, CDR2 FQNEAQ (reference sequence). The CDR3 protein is CASGSIGRGNTEAFF.

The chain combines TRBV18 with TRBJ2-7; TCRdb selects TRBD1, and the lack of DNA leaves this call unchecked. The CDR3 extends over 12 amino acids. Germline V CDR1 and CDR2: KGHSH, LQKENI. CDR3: CASSPGHYEQYF. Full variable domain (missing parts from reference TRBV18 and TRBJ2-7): NAGVMQNPRHLVRRRGQEARLRCSPMKGHSHVYWYRQLPEEGLKFMVYLQKENIIDESGMPKERFSAEFPKEGPSILRIQQVVRGDSAAYFCASSPGHYEQYFGPGTRLTVT.

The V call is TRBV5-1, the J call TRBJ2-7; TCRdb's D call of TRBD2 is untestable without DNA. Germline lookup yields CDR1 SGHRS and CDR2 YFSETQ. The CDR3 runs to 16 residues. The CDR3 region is CASSLGLTSGSYEQYF.

The CDR3 spells CASSSVVGDTGELFF. This chain links TRBV5-1 with TRBJ2-2; without DNA, the TCRdb call of TRBD1 cannot be checked. This CDR3 region has 15 residues. The germline V gene encodes CDR1 SGHRS and CDR2 YFSETQ.

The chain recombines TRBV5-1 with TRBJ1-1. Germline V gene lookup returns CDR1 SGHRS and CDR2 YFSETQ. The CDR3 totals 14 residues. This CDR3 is CASSLRPMNTEAFF. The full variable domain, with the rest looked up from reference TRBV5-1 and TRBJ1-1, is KAGVTQTPRYLIKTRGQQVTLSCSPISGHRSVSWYQQTPGQGLQFLFEYFSETQRNKGNFPGRFSGRQFSNSRSEMNVSTLELGDSALYLCASSLRPMNTEAFFGQGTRLTVV.

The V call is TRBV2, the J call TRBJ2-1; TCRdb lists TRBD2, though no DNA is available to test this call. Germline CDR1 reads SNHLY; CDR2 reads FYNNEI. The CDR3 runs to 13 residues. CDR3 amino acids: CASTITSYNEQFF.

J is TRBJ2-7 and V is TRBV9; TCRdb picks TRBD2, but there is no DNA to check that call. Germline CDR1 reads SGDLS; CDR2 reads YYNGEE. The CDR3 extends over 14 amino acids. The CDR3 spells CASSAGGPFIEQYF.

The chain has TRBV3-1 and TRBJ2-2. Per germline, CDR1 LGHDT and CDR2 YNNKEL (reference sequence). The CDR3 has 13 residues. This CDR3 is CASSQVYTGELFF.

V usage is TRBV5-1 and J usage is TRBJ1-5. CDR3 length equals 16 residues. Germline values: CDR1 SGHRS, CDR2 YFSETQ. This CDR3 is CASSLEGPLSNQPQHF.